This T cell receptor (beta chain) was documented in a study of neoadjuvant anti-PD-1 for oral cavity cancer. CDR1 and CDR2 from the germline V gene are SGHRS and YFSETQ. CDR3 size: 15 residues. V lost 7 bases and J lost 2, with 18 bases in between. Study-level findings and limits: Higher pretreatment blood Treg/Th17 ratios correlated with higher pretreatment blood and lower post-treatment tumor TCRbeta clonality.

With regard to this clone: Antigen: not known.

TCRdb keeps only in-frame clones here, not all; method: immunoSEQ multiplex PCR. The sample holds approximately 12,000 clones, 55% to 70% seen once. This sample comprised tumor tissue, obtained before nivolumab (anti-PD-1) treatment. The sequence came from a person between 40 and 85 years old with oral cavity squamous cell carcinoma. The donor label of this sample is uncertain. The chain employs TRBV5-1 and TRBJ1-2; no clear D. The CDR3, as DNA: TGCGCCAGCCAACCTAGTTTAGTGATCAACTATGGCTACACCTTC. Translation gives CASQPSLVINYGYTF.